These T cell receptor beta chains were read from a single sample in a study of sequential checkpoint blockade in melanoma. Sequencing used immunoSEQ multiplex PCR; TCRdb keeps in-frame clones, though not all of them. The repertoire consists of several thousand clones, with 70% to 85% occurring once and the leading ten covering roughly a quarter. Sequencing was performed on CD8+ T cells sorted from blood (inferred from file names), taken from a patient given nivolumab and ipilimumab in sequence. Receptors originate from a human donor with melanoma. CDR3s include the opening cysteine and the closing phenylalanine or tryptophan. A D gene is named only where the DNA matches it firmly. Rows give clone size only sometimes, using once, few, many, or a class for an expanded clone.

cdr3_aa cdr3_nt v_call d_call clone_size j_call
CASIGTAYEQYF TGTGCCAGCATCGGGACAGCCTACGAGCAGTACTTC TRBV27 TRBD1 NA TRBJ2-7
CASSLKSGGIAGELFF TGTGCCAGCAGCTTAAAATCAGGGGGGATTGCCGGGGAGCTGTTTTTT TRBV7-3 NA NA TRBJ2-2
CASSEWEALDNSPLHF TGTGCCAGCAGTGAATGGGAGGCGTTGGATAATTCACCCCTCCACTTT TRBV27 NA few TRBJ1-6
CASSYWASGSDEQFF TGTGCCAGCAGCTACTGGGCTAGCGGTTCGGATGAGCAGTTCTTC TRBV7-9 TRBD2 once TRBJ2-1
CASSYSSQAQHF TGTGCCAGCAGTTACTCGTCGCAGGCCCAGCATTTT TRBV6-6 NA NA TRBJ1-5
CASSYPGQEYAYGYTF TGTGCCAGCAGCTACCCTGGACAGGAATATGCCTATGGCTACACCTTC TRBV11-1 TRBD1 once TRBJ1-2
CASSIQGYEQYF TGTGCCAGTAGTATCCAGGGGTACGAGCAGTACTTC TRBV19 NA once TRBJ2-7
CASSVGTGGSSYEQYF TGTGCCAGCAGCGTAGGGACAGGGGGGAGCTCCTACGAGCAGTACTTC TRBV9 TRBD1 NA TRBJ2-7
CAISGGTGVGYTF TGTGCCATCAGTGGGGGGACAGGGGTCGGCTACACCTTC TRBV10-3 TRBD1 NA TRBJ1-2
CASSFGGNYNEQFF TGCGCCAGCAGCTTTGGGGGGAATTACAATGAGCAGTTCTTC TRBV5-1 NA NA TRBJ2-1
CASSQARLAVEQFF TGCGCCAGCAGCCAAGCAAGGCTAGCGGTTGAGCAGTTCTTC TRBV4-1 TRBD2 NA TRBJ2-1
CASSYSPRPNTGELFF TGTGCCAGCAGTTACTCCCCGAGGCCGAACACCGGGGAGCTGTTTTTT TRBV6-5 NA NA TRBJ2-2
CASSPPSGSMYNEQFF TGTGCCAGCAGCCCGCCTAGCGGGAGTATGTACAATGAGCAGTTCTTC TRBV7-9 TRBD2 NA TRBJ2-1
CASSDSLYPGGGNQPQHF TGTGCCAGCAGTGACTCACTTTACCCGGGTGGAGGCAATCAGCCCCAGCATTTT TRBV6-4 NA few TRBJ1-5
CASSCHRGGYTF TGTGCCAGCAGCTGTCACAGGGGTGGCTACACCTTC TRBV11-3 TRBD1 NA TRBJ1-2
CASSQVAGGMMDEQFF TGCGCCAGCAGCCAAGTGGCAGGGGGCATGATGGATGAGCAGTTCTTC TRBV4-1 TRBD1 NA TRBJ2-1
CASATGPSGYGYTF TGTGCCAGCGCGACAGGACCGTCTGGCTATGGCTACACCTTC TRBV27 NA NA TRBJ1-2
CASSLYSGDLTDTQYF TGCGCCAGCAGCTTATATAGCGGGGACCTCACAGATACGCAGTATTTT TRBV5-1 TRBD2 NA TRBJ2-3
CSVEGGPVGELFF TGCAGCGTTGAGGGAGGGCCGGTCGGGGAGCTGTTTTTT TRBV29-1 TRBD2 NA TRBJ2-2
CASSVSTGTVYNEQFF TGTGCCAGCAGTGTATCCACCGGGACAGTCTACAATGAGCAGTTCTTC TRBV6-1 TRBD1 NA TRBJ2-1
CASSDRGPIYNEQFF TGTGCCAGCAGTGACAGGGGGCCTATTTACAATGAGCAGTTCTTC TRBV27 TRBD1 NA TRBJ2-1
CASSESSSRQAPYEQYF TGCGCCAGCAGTGAGTCGTCGTCGCGACAGGCCCCCTACGAGCAGTACTTC TRBV10-1 NA NA TRBJ2-7
CASSRPGGTDTQYF TGCGCCAGCAGTCGACCGGGAGGCACAGATACGCAGTATTTT TRBV4-1 NA NA TRBJ2-3
CASGLVNTGEQYF TGTGCTAGTGGTTTGGTAAATACGGGTGAGCAGTACTTC TRBV12-5 NA NA TRBJ2-7
CASSFGRAIYNEQFF TGCGCCAGCAGCTTCGGCAGGGCTATCTACAATGAGCAGTTCTTC TRBV5-1 NA few TRBJ2-1
CASSGRSVPSNEQFF TGTGCCAGCAGCGGGAGGAGCGTCCCTTCTAATGAGCAGTTCTTC TRBV7-8 NA NA TRBJ2-1
CASSSTGDSYEQYF TGTGCCAGCAGCTCGACAGGGGACTCCTACGAGCAGTACTTC TRBV7-9 TRBD1 NA TRBJ2-7
CASSPQGDGRGYEQYF TGTGCCAGCAGCCCTCAGGGTGACGGGAGAGGCTACGAGCAGTACTTC TRBV7-9 NA NA TRBJ2-7
CASREGAGAGETQYF TGTGCCAGCAGGGAAGGGGCAGGGGCAGGGGAGACCCAGTACTTC TRBV2 NA NA TRBJ2-5
CASSLSHRGNEAFF TGTGCCAGCAGCTTGAGCCATAGAGGGAATGAAGCTTTCTTT TRBV7-2 NA NA TRBJ1-1
CASSYTRGTYEQYF TGTGCCAGCAGCTATACCAGGGGAACCTACGAGCAGTACTTC TRBV11-2 NA NA TRBJ2-7
CASSQGSGINQPQHF TGCGCCAGCAGCCAAGGATCCGGGATTAATCAGCCCCAGCATTTT TRBV4-1 NA NA TRBJ1-5
CASSNSGGVGELFF TGTGCCAGCAGTAATAGCGGGGGGGTCGGGGAGCTGTTTTTT TRBV27 TRBD2 NA TRBJ2-2
CASSSTRGGKVQYF TGTGCCAGCAGCTCGACTAGGGGGGGGAAAGTGCAGTACTTC TRBV7-9 NA NA TRBJ2-7